This is a list of T cell receptor beta chains from one sample in a study of T cell repertoires in cytomegalovirus infection. For these receptors, no antigen is known. TCRdb analysed the reads with MiXCR anew, one entry per CDR3 protein. The data hold tens of thousands of distinct CDR3 sequences, with 20% observed a single time. This specimen was CD8+ T cells from cultured PBMCs, taken from culture after CMV antigen stimulation. The receptor source for this set is a human donor in good health (CMV status not recorded). Some clones in this sample may be carry-over from other donors' samples. Each CDR3 is given with its conserved first and last residue.

CDR3 protein: CASSQDGEMNTEAFF
V gene: TRBV4-3
J gene: TRBJ1-1

CDR3 protein: CASSPGTGTMNTEAFF
V gene: TRBV12-3/TRBV12-4
J gene: TRBJ1-1

CDR3 protein: CASSLGPVGNTEAFF
V gene: TRBV7-2
J gene: TRBJ1-1

CDR3 protein: CASSSGQAPYSPLHF
V gene: TRBV28
J gene: TRBJ1-6

CDR3 protein: CASSSAYNSPLHF
V gene: TRBV7-6
J gene: TRBJ1-6

CDR3 protein: CASSMGTAMNTEAFF
V gene: TRBV19
J gene: TRBJ1-1

CDR3 protein: CASLTTNTGELFF
V gene: TRBV7-2
J gene: TRBJ2-2

CDR3 protein: CASSPNLERSYNEQFF
V gene: TRBV7-2
J gene: TRBJ2-1

CDR3 protein: CASSQVRGTEAFF
V gene: TRBV4-1
J gene: TRBJ1-1

CDR3 protein: CASSTDAGTGGEKLFF
V gene: TRBV6-2/TRBV6-3
J gene: TRBJ1-4

CDR3 protein: CASSFRHPNTEAFF
V gene: TRBV7-2
J gene: TRBJ1-1

CDR3 protein: CASSLEGSSYEQYF
V gene: TRBV7-9
J gene: TRBJ2-7

CDR3 protein: CASSPGTGIADTQYF
V gene: TRBV12-3/TRBV12-4
J gene: TRBJ2-3

CDR3 protein: CASSTGQGLETQYF
V gene: TRBV4-1
J gene: TRBJ2-5

CDR3 protein: CASSLVPYGYTF
V gene: TRBV12-3/TRBV12-4
J gene: TRBJ1-2